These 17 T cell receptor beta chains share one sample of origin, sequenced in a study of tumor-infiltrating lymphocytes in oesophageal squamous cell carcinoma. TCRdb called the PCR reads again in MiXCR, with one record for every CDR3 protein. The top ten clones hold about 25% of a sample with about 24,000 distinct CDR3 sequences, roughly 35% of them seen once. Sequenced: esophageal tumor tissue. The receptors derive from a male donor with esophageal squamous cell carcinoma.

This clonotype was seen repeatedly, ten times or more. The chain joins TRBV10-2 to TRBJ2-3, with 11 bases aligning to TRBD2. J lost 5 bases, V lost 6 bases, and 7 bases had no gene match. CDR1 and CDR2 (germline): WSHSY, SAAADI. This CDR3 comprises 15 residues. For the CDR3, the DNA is TGCGCCAGCAGAAGGACTAGCGGGCTCGGAGATACGCAGTATTTT. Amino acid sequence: CASRRTSGLGDTQYF.

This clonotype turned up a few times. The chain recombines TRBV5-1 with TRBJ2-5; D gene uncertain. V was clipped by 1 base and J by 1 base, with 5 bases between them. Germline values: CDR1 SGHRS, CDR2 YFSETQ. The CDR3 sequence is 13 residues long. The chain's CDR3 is CASSLRPQETQYF. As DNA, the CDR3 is TGCGCCAGCAGCTTGAGGCCCCAAGAGACCCAGTACTTC.

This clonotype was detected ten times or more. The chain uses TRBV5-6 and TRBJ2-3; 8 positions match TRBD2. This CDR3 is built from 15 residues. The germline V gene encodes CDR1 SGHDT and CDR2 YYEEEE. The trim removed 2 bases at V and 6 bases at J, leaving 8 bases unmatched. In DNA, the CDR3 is TGTGCCAGCAGCTTTCTTAGCGGGGCGGGGGATACGCAGTATTTT. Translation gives CASSFLSGAGDTQYF.

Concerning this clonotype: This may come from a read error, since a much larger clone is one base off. DNA of the CDR3: TGTGCCAGCAGCTTGTTCCAGGGACCTTCCCACGAGCAGTACTTC. It codes for CASSLFQGPSHEQYF. J is TRBJ2-1 and V is TRBV7-8; possibly TRBD1 or TRBD2 for D (5 bases each). The J call may be faulty, since TRBJ2-7 better matches the DNA end. The germline V gene encodes CDR1 SGHVS and CDR2 FQNEAQ. The CDR3 length is 15 residues.

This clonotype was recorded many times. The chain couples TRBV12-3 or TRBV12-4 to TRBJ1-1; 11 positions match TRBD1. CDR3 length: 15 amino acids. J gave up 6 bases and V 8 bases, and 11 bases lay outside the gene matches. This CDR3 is CASGHGWDRGAEAFF. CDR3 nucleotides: TGTGCCAGCGGACACGGATGGGACAGGGGGGCTGAAGCTTTCTTT.

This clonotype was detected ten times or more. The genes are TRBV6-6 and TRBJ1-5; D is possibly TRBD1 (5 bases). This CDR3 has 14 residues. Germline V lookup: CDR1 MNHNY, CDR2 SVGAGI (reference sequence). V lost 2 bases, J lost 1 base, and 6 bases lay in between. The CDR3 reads CASSYRDSNQPQHF. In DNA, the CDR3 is TGTGCCAGCAGTTACAGGGACAGCAATCAGCCCCAGCATTTT.

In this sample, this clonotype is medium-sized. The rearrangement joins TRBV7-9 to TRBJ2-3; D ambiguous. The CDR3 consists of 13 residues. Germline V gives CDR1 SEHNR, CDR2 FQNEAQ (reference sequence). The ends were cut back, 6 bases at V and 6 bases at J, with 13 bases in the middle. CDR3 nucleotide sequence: TGTGCCAGCAGGCAGGCCGTTGGGGATACGCAGTATTTT. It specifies CASRQAVGDTQYF.

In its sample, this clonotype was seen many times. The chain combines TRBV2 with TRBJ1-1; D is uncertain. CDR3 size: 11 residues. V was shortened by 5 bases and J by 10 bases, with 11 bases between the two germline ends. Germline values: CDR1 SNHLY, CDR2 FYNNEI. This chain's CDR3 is CASSLDGGAFF. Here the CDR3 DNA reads TGTGCCAGCAGTTTGGACGGTGGAGCTTTCTTT.

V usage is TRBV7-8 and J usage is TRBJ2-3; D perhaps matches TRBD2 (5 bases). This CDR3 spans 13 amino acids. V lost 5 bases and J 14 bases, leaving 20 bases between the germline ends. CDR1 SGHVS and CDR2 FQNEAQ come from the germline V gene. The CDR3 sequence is CASSVPNTGELYF. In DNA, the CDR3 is TGTGCCAGCAGCGTCCCCAACACCGGGGAGCTGTATTTT.

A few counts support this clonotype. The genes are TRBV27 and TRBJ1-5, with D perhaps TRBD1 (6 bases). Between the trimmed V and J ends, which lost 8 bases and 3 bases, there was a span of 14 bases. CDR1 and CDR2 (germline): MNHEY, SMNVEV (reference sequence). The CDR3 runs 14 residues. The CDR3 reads CASGTGGVNQPQHF. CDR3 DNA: TGTGCCAGCGGAACGGGGGGCGTCAATCAGCCCCAGCATTTT.

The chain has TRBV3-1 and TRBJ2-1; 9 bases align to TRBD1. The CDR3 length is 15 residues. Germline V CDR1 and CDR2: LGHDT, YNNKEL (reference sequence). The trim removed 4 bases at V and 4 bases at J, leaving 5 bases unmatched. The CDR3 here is CASSPGQGFYNEQFF. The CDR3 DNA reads TGTGCCAGCAGCCCCGGACAGGGGTTTTACAATGAGCAGTTCTTC.

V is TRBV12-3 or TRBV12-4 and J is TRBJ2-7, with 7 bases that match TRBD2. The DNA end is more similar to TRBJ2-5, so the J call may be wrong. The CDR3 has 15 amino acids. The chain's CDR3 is CASGGRASTSETQYF. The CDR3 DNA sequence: TGTGCCAGTGGGGGGAGGGCCTCGACGTCAGAGACCCAGTACTTC.

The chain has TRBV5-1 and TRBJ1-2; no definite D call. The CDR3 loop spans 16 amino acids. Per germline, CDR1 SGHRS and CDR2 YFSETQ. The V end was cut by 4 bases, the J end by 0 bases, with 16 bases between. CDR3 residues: CASSPGVGRPNYGYTF. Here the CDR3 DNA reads TGCGCCAGCAGCCCCGGGGTGGGCAGACCTAACTATGGCTACACCTTC.

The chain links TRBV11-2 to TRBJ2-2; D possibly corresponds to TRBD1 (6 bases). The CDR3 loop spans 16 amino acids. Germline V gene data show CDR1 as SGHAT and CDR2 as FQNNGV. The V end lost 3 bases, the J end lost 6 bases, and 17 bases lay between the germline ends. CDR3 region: CASSFRGWWDAGELFF. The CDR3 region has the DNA TGTGCCAGCAGCTTCAGGGGTTGGTGGGACGCCGGGGAGCTGTTTTTT. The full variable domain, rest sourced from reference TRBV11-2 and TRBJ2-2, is EAGVAQSPRYKIIEKRQSVAFWCNPISGHATLYWYQQILGQGPKLLIQFQNNGVVDDSQLPKDRFSAERLKGVDSTLKIQPAKLEDSAVYLCASSFRGWWDAGELFFGEGSRLTVL.

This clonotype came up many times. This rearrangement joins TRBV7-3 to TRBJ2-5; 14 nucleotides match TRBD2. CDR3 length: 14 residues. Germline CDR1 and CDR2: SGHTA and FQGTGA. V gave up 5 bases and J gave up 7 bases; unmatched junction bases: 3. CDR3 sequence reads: CASSRLAGGGTQYF. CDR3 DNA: TGTGCCAGCAGCCGACTAGCGGGAGGGGGGACCCAGTACTTC.

For the CDR3, the DNA is TGTGCCAGCAGTTACTCGAGGGGTACCTACGAGCAGTACTTC. Amino acids: CASSYSRGTYEQYF. This chain connects TRBV6-6 to TRBJ2-7; possibly TRBD1 or TRBD2 for D (5 bases each). Germline lookup yields CDR1 MNHNY and CDR2 SVGAGI (reference sequence). Trimming shortened V by 0 bases and J by 2 bases, and 8 bases separated the two germline ends. The CDR3 has 14 amino acids.

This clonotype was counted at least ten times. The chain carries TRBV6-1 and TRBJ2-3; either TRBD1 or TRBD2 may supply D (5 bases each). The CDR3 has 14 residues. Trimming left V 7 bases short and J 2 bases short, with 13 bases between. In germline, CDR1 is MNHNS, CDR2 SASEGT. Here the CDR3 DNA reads TGTGCCAGCATGAGTCTAGGGACCACAGATACGCAGTATTTT. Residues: CASMSLGTTDTQYF.